This TCR beta chain is drawn from a study of CD8 T cells in ankylosing spondylitis. Findings and limits, study-wide: Blood of patients with ankylosing spondylitis appeared to be characterized by a TCR beta motif of several highly homologous variants. Within peripheral blood, clones linked to disease were CD8+ and relatively rare.

The CDR3 sequence is 11 residues long. CDR1 and CDR2 from the germline V gene are MNHEY and SMNVEV (reference sequence). Trimming pared 5 bases from V and 8 bases from J, leaving 9 bases between. To note about this clonotype: The antigen is undetermined.

Generation of TCR beta libraries employed quantitative 5'-RACE incorporating molecular barcodes. One entry per CDR3 protein, called by TCRdb with MiXCR from the 5' RACE reads. Of approximately 440,000 distinct CDR3 sequences detected, roughly 15% appear once; the ten largest clones hold approximately 1%. The sequence was collected from a male donor with ankylosing spondylitis. This chain joins TRBV27 and TRBJ1-2; D gene unclear. The material sequenced was blood, either unsorted or a sorted T cell fraction (not recorded which). The CDR3 sequence: CASSPTGGYTF. Here the CDR3 DNA reads TGTGCCAGCAGTCCGACCGGGGGCTACACCTTC.